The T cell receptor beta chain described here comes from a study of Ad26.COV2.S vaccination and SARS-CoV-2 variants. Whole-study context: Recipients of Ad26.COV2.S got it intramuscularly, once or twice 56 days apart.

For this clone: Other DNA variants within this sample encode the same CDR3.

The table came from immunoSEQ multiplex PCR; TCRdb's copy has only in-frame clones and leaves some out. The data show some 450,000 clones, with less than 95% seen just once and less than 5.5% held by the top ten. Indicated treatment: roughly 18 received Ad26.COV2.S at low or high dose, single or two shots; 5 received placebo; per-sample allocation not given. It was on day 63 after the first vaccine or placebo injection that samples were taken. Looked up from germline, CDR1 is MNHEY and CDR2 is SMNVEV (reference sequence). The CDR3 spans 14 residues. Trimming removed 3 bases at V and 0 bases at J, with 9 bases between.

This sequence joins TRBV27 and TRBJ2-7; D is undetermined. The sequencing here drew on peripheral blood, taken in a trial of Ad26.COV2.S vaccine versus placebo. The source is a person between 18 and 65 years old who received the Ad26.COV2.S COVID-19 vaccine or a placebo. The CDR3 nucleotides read TGTGCCAGCAGTTTGTCAAGCAGCTCCTACGAGCAGTACTTC. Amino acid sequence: CASSLSSSSYEQYF.